The entry below gives a single T cell receptor beta chain sequence along with its context. These data belong to a study of cytomegalovirus exposure and HLA in healthy donors. Overall study: About 84% of 300 to 450 genotyped donors fell in the Caucasian-associated ancestry cluster.

The PCR made use of 60 Vbeta and 13 Jbeta primers. Libraries were prepared by immunoSEQ multiplex PCR; TCRdb keeps only in-frame clonotypes and omits some of them. Across 150,000 to 200,000 clones, the top ten clones capture approximately 0.82% of the sample. This CDR3 contains 16 residues. CDR1 is SGHTA, CDR2 FQGNSA, per germline. V was trimmed by 2 bases and J by 8 bases, leaving 21 bases between them. This rearrangement joins TRBV7-2 to TRBJ1-2; possible D gene TRBD1, 5 bases. Sequenced sample: PBMCs. The sequence was collected from a woman between 18 and 29 years old in good health and CMV-seropositive. The CDR3 is CASSLFPGLGSGGYTF. CDR3 bases: TGTGCCAGCAGCTTATTTCCGGGACTAGGGTCTGGGGGCTACACCTTC.